This TCR beta chain originates from a study of cytomegalovirus exposure and HLA in healthy donors. Regarding the study as a whole: In vitro data verified a few CMV-associated chains as specific for CMV antigens. The majority of TCR sequences were rare, yet some public TCRs appeared in many donors.

Clones were read by immunoSEQ multiplex PCR, and TCRdb kept only the in-frame ones, dropping some. The table has 82,000 or so clones, 95% seen once. Trimming shortened V by 5 bases and J by 4 bases, and 6 bases separated the two germline ends. CDR3 length equals 12 residues. Germline CDR1 reads SNHLY; CDR2 reads FYNNEI. In regard to this clone: Its specificity is unknown.

The chain combines TRBV2 with TRBJ1-3; D is ambiguous. The receptor was derived from a woman between 18 and 30 years old in good health and CMV-seronegative. Sequencing was carried out using PBMCs. In nucleotides, the CDR3 is TGTGCCAGCAGTCCGGGGGGAAACACCATATATTTT. Residues: CASSPGGNTIYF. The whole variable domain, filled in from reference TRBV2 and TRBJ1-3, reads EPEVTQTPSHQVTQMGQEVILRCVPISNHLYFYWYRQILGQKVEFLVSFYNNEISEKSEIFDDQFSVERPDGSNFTLKIRSTKLEDSAMYFCASSPGGNTIYFGEGSWLTVV.